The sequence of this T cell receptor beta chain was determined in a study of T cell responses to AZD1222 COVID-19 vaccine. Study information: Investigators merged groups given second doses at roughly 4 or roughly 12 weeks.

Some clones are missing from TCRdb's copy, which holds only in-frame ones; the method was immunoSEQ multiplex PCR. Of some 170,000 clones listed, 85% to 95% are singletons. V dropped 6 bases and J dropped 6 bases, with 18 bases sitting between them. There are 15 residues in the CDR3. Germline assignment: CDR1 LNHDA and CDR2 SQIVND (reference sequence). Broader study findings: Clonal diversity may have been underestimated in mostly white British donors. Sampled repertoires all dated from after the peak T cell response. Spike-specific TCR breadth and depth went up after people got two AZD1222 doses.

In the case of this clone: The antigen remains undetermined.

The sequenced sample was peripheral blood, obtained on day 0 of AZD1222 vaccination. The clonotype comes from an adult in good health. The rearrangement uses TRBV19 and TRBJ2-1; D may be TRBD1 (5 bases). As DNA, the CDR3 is TGTGCCAGTAGGACCAGGGTTAGCCCCGGCAATGAGCAGTTCTTC. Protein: CASRTRVSPGNEQFF.